This T cell receptor (beta chain) was obtained from a study of control samples from healthy donors and cancer patients. Here immunoSEQ multiplex PCR was the method, and the copy in TCRdb shows in-frame clones only, minus some. The sample lists about 120,000 clones; 80% to 95% were seen once. The TCR originated in a woman aged 18-30 years in good health. Specimen: blood.

As DNA, the CDR3 is TGTGCCAGCAGCTCGGGGAGGGACAGGTCCTCCTACGAGCAGTACTTC. It encodes CASSSGRDRSSYEQYF. This sequence joins TRBV12-1 and TRBJ2-7; the table's D call, TRBD1, has no DNA check behind it. TRBV12-1 is assigned pseudogene status. The CDR3 is 16 residues long.